A selection of T cell receptor beta chains follows, all from one sample in a study of T cell responses to AZD1222 COVID-19 vaccine. Generated by immunoSEQ multiplex PCR, the TCRdb table keeps only in-frame clones and is missing some. The table records about 150,000 clones, about nine tenths of them present only once. Material: peripheral blood, obtained on day 0 of AZD1222 vaccination. The source is an adult in good health. Both conserved end residues are part of each CDR3. The order of the fields is D gene, J gene, CDR3 length, V gene, clone size, CDR3 protein, CDR3 DNA. D genes are given only for firm matches. The size entry is marked missing in some rows and otherwise reads once, few, many or a size class.

NA,TRBJ2-7,14,TRBV9,NA,CASSAGTPAYEQYF,TGTGCCAGCAGCGCCGGGACACCAGCCTACGAGCAGTACTTC
TRBD1,TRBJ1-6,17,TRBV28,NA,CASSLIGPRGRVSPLHF,TGTGCCAGCAGTTTAATAGGACCTAGGGGGCGAGTTTCACCCCTCCACTTT
NA,TRBJ1-1,13,TRBV4-1,NA,CASRSGQTTEAFF,TGCGCCAGCCGGTCTGGACAGACCACTGAAGCTTTCTTT
NA,TRBJ1-1,14,TRBV6-5,NA,CASRIDRGGPEAFF,TGTGCCAGCAGAATCGATCGGGGGGGCCCTGAAGCTTTCTTT
NA,TRBJ1-1,13,TRBV7-8,NA,CASSFSGNTEAFF,TGTGCCAGCAGCTTCTCCGGGAACACTGAAGCTTTCTTT
NA,TRBJ1-4,15,TRBV5-1,NA,CASSLEGFTNEKLFF,TGCGCCAGCAGCTTAGAAGGGTTTACTAATGAAAAACTGTTTTTT
TRBD2,TRBJ2-1,15,TRBV20-1,NA,CSASRAGDSYNEQFF,TGCAGTGCTAGTAGGGCGGGGGACTCCTACAATGAGCAGTTCTTC
TRBD2,TRBJ2-3,15,TRBV27,NA,CASTALAGGPDTQYF,TGTGCCAGCACCGCTCTAGCGGGGGGGCCAGATACGCAGTATTTT
NA,TRBJ2-5,13,TRBV6-2/TRBV6-3,NA,CASSSTVKETQYF,TGTGCCAGCAGTTCTACGGTAAAAGAGACCCAGTACTTC
NA,TRBJ2-2,15,TRBV7-2,NA,CASSHSSRNTGELFF,TGTGCCAGCAGCCATAGTTCGCGGAACACCGGGGAGCTGTTTTTT
TRBD1,TRBJ1-1,17,TRBV14,NA,CASSKDRVFGQVTGAFF,TGTGCCAGCAGCAAGGACAGGGTTTTTGGCCAAGTTACCGGGGCTTTCTTT
NA,TRBJ1-4,15,TRBV6-2/TRBV6-3,NA,CASSSFPGDGVGLFF,TGTGCCAGCAGTTCCTTTCCGGGGGACGGGGTCGGACTGTTTTTT
NA,TRBJ2-3,16,TRBV4-2,NA,CASSQDLALGSDTQYF,TGTGCCAGCAGCCAAGATTTAGCGCTGGGGTCTGATACGCAGTATTTT
NA,TRBJ1-5,17,TRBV7-8,NA,CASSTIRWQNSNQPQHF,TGTGCCAGCAGCACTATTCGGTGGCAGAATAGCAATCAGCCCCAGCATTTT
NA,TRBJ2-7,11,TRBV7-9,NA,CASSAADEQYF,TGTGCCAGCAGCGCAGCGGACGAGCAGTACTTC
NA,TRBJ1-1,13,TRBV28,once,CASSLQRYTEAFF,TGTGCCAGCAGTTTACAGCGGTACACTGAAGCTTTCTTT
NA,TRBJ1-1,14,TRBV3-1/TRBV3-2,NA,CASSPTGEYAEAFF,TGTGCCAGCAGCCCGACCGGGGAGTATGCTGAAGCTTTCTTT
NA,TRBJ1-2,12,TRBV2,NA,CASTRVDYGYTF,TGTGCCAGCACCAGGGTGGACTATGGCTACACCTTC
TRBD1,TRBJ1-2,17,TRBV27,NA,CASSLSGQGLFTGGYTF,TGTGCCAGCAGTTTGTCGGGACAGGGACTTTTCACGGGTGGCTACACCTTC
TRBD1,TRBJ2-7,13,TRBV28,NA,CSMSTGGNYEQYF,TGTTCCATGTCGACAGGGGGCAACTACGAGCAGTACTTC
NA,TRBJ1-2,12,TRBV24-1,NA,CATSDAGGGYTF,TGTGCCACCAGCGATGCGGGGGGCGGCTACACCTTC
NA,TRBJ1-4,18,TRBV4-1,NA,CASSPYPGEASGGEKLFF,TGCGCCAGCAGCCCCTACCCAGGGGAGGCTTCGGGGGGCGAAAAACTGTTTTTT
NA,TRBJ1-1,14,TRBV27,NA,CASIPVEGGSEAFF,TGTGCCAGCATTCCGGTCGAAGGCGGATCTGAAGCTTTCTTT
NA,TRBJ1-2,14,TRBV29-1,NA,CSVGEGYPNYGYTF,TGCAGCGTTGGGGAGGGATATCCTAACTATGGCTACACCTTC
NA,TRBJ2-2,11,TRBV11-2,NA,CASSLPGELFF,TGTGCCAGCAGCTTGCCCGGGGAGCTGTTTTTT
TRBD1,TRBJ1-5,14,TRBV28,NA,CASSSGQGRQPQHF,TGTGCCAGCAGTTCGGGACAGGGAAGACAGCCCCAGCATTTT
TRBD1,TRBJ1-5,15,TRBV6-5,NA,CASRPDRGLGQPQHF,TGTGCCAGCAGACCGGACAGGGGGCTTGGTCAGCCCCAGCATTTT
NA,TRBJ1-4,14,TRBV7-9,NA,CASSRDATNEKLFF,TGTGCCAGCAGCCGGGACGCGACTAATGAAAAACTGTTTTTT